What follows are 8 T cell receptor beta chains derived from one specimen sequenced in a study of CD8 T cells in ankylosing spondylitis. Regarding the study as a whole: Several highly homologous variants made up a TCR beta motif, and this motif appeared characteristic of ankylosing spondylitis blood.

Their antigens remain unidentified. TCRdb recomputed calls from the 5' RACE reads with MiXCR, one row per CDR3 protein. Of roughly 370,000 distinct CDR3 sequences in the sample, about 22% were seen once. Sequenced material: blood, either unsorted or a sorted T cell fraction (not recorded which). The receptor source for this set is a male donor with ankylosing spondylitis.

This clonotype was seen repeatedly, ten times or more. The V call is TRBV12-3 or TRBV12-4, the J call TRBJ2-1; no clear D gene. The V end was cut by 6 bases, the J end by 0 bases, with 9 bases between. This CDR3 is 14 amino acids long. The chain's CDR3 is CASRAVSSYNEQFF. The CDR3 DNA reads as TGTGCCAGCAGGGCAGTCAGCTCCTACAATGAGCAGTTCTTC.

The chain employs TRBV20-1 and TRBJ2-5; 7 bases are a match to TRBD2. CDR3 length equals 16 residues. Germline CDR1 is DFQATT and CDR2 is SNEGSKA (reference sequence). The DNA of the CDR3 is TGCTGTGTGCCTAGCCCCGGAGCGGGGCTCCAAGAGACCCAGTACTTC. Translated, it gives CCVPSPGAGLQETQYF.

This clonotype was counted a few times. V is TRBV6-5 and J is TRBJ2-7; D might be TRBD1 (5 bases). CDR3 length: 16 residues. Germline V gives CDR1 MNHEY, CDR2 SVGAGI. V shed 3 bases and J shed 1 base, with 16 bases lying between them. CDR3 residues: CASSYNGRTLSYEQYF. Here the CDR3 DNA reads TGTGCCAGCAGTTATAATGGAAGGACATTGTCCTACGAGCAGTACTTC.

This clonotype occurred a few times. DNA of the CDR3: TGCAGTGCTAGACGTTCGGATACGCAGTATTTT. Amino acids: CSARRSDTQYF. The J gene is TRBJ2-3, the V gene TRBV20-1; D is unresolved. V lost 2 bases and J 6 bases, leaving 6 bases between the germline ends. CDR1 and CDR2 from the germline V gene are DFQATT and SNEGSKA (reference sequence). The CDR3 runs to 11 residues.

This clonotype has more than one count but fewer than ten. The J gene is TRBJ2-5, the V gene TRBV25-1, with D possibly being TRBD2 (7 bases). The CDR3 runs to 15 residues. From germline, CDR1 is MGHDK and CDR2 SYGVNS. Trimming took 3 bases from V and 1 from J, leaving 12 bases between them. DNA of the CDR3: TGTGCCAGCAGTGAGGGGGGGGGCAGCCAAGAGACCCAGTACTTC. It encodes CASSEGGGSQETQYF.

This clonotype was observed a handful of times. This chain links TRBV28 with TRBJ2-3; 11 bases fit TRBD2. J gave up 4 bases and V 4 bases, and 19 bases lay outside the gene matches. This CDR3 region has 20 residues. Germline V gene lookup returns CDR1 MDHEN and CDR2 SYDVKM. In DNA form, the CDR3 reads TGTGCCAGCAGTTCCCCCCGGCGAAATAGCGGGAGGGCCAGAGCAGATACGCAGTATTTT. It codes for CASSSPRRNSGRARADTQYF. Using reference TRBV28 and TRBJ2-3 for the parts outside the CDR3, the full variable domain is DVKVTQSSRYLVKRTGEKVFLECVQDMDHENMFWYRQDPGLGLRLIYFSYDVKMKEKGDIPEGYSVSREKKERFSLILESASTNQTSMYLCASSSPRRNSGRARADTQYFGPGTRLTVL.

The chain uses TRBV12-3 or TRBV12-4 and TRBJ1-1, with D hard to call. The CDR3 is 14 amino acids. Trimming cost V 2 bases and J 1 base, with 8 bases left between them. This chain's CDR3 is CASSLTRTNTEAFF. The CDR3 DNA reads as TGTGCCAGCAGTTTAACTAGAACGAACACTGAAGCTTTCTTT.

This clonotype occurred a few times. The genes are TRBV6-2 or TRBV6-3 and TRBJ2-4; TRBD2 agrees at 13 bases. Germline V lookup: CDR1 MNHEY, CDR2 SVGEGT. Losses at the gene ends were 5 bases for V and 0 bases for J; bases not matched to a gene: 4. The CDR3 consists of 17 residues. CDR3 amino acids: CASSHGLAGVAKNIQYF. The CDR3 DNA reads as TGTGCCAGCAGTCACGGACTAGCGGGAGTAGCCAAAAACATTCAGTACTTC.